The 27 T cell receptor beta chains below all came from one sample that was sequenced in a study of control samples from healthy donors and cancer patients. Libraries were prepared by immunoSEQ multiplex PCR; TCRdb keeps only in-frame clonotypes and omits some of them. In the table there are approximately 190,000 clones, 91% of which are singletons. Sequenced sample: blood. Receptors originate from a man aged 25-45 years in good health.

This clone occurred a few times. This rearrangement joins TRBV12-3 or TRBV12-4 to TRBJ1-5; no firm D call. The CDR3 runs to 12 residues. With 3 bases removed from V and 6 bases from J, the gap between germline ends came to 6 bases. The CDR3 coding sequence is TGTGCCAGCAGTTTTAGGTTTCAGCCCCAGCATTTT. Its translation: CASSFRFQPQHF.

This chain connects TRBV5-1 to TRBJ1-1; 12 bases match TRBD1. The junction had 7 bases not matched to a gene; V was cut back by 7 bases and J by 6 bases. Germline V gives CDR1 SGHRS, CDR2 YFSETQ. The length of the CDR3 is 14 residues. The CDR3 coding sequence is TGCGCCAGCTTAAGGGGGACAGGGGGCTCTGAAGCTTTCTTT. Translating gives CASLRGTGGSEAFF.

The V gene is TRBV25-1, the J gene TRBJ2-7, with a tentative D call TRBD1 (5 bases). This CDR3 has 14 residues. Per the germline V gene, CDR1 is MGHDK and CDR2 is SYGVNS. Deletions cut 3 bases from V and 2 bases from J, with 11 bases between. CDR3 sequence (DNA): TGTGCCAGCAGTGATTACAGGCGAGCCTACGAGCAGTACTTC. Protein product: CASSDYRRAYEQYF.

The chain carries TRBV11-2 and TRBJ1-5; weak D call: TRBD1 (5 bases). CDR3 length: 14 amino acids. V gave up 3 bases and J gave up 0 bases, with 6 bases separating them. Germline V gene lookup returns CDR1 SGHAT and CDR2 FQNNGV. Written as DNA, the CDR3 is TGTGCCAGCAGCTTTCAGGGTAGCAATCAGCCCCAGCATTTT. Protein sequence: CASSFQGSNQPQHF.

V gene TRBV5-8 combines with J gene TRBJ2-7; 10 bases are a match to TRBD2. From germline, CDR1 is SGHTS and CDR2 YDEGEE. This CDR3 has 14 amino acids. V trimming: 5 bases; J trimming: 3 bases; junction bases outside the gene matches: 5. This chain's CDR3 is CASRERGGIYEQYF. Here the CDR3 DNA reads TGTGCCAGCAGAGAGCGGGGGGGAATCTACGAGCAGTACTTC.

V usage is TRBV7-9 and J usage is TRBJ2-7; D remains ambiguous. The CDR3 spans 15 residues. Trimming removed 5 bases at V and 3 bases at J, with 17 bases between. Germline-derived CDR1 and CDR2 are SEHNR and FQNEAQ (reference sequence). The CDR3 reads CASSRSTTLNYEQYF. The CDR3 DNA sequence: TGTGCCAGCAGCCGCTCGACAACCCTAAACTACGAGCAGTACTTC.

V gene TRBV6-2 or TRBV6-3 combines with J gene TRBJ2-2; 8 nucleotides line up with TRBD2. V dropped 0 bases and J dropped 6; count of bases not matched to a gene: 6. Germline values: CDR1 MNHEY, CDR2 SVGEGT. This CDR3 comprises 16 residues. The CDR3 sequence: CASSYSWAAGAGELFF. CDR3 nucleotide sequence: TGTGCCAGCAGTTACTCGTGGGCAGCGGGGGCCGGGGAGCTGTTTTTT.

The V gene is TRBV4-1, the J gene TRBJ1-2; tentatively, D is TRBD1 (5 bases). Germline V gives CDR1 MGHRA, CDR2 YSYEKL. The V and J ends lost 4 bases and 3 bases respectively, with 9 bases between them. The length of the CDR3 is 13 residues. CDR3 nucleotide sequence: TGCGCCAGCAGCCGTGGGGGGGACTATGGCTACACCTTC. It translates to CASSRGGDYGYTF.

This clone was counted once. This sequence joins TRBV2 and TRBJ1-6; D might be TRBD1 (5 bases). In germline, CDR1 is SNHLY, CDR2 FYNNEI. The germline V and J ends were trimmed by 8 bases and 6 bases, with 11 bases remaining between them. The CDR3 has 13 amino acids. The CDR3 loop is CASGDRFNSPLHF. The CDR3 DNA is TGTGCCAGCGGAGACAGATTTAATTCACCCCTCCACTTT.

The V gene is TRBV3-1 (or the pseudogene TRBV3-2), the J gene TRBJ2-7, with 8 bases aligning to TRBD2. After removal of 6 bases from V and 6 bases from J, the junction contained 16 bases not matched to a gene. The CDR3 loop spans 16 amino acids. CDR1 and CDR2 from the germline V gene are LGHDT and YNNKEL (reference sequence). The CDR3 loop is CASSLGGGTRKGEQYF. CDR3 DNA sequence: TGTGCCAGCAGTCTTGGTGGTGGGACTAGAAAGGGCGAGCAGTACTTC.

The rearrangement joins TRBV5-5 to TRBJ2-1; 7 nucleotides line up with TRBD1. Unmatched junction bases numbered 11, after V lost 4 bases and J lost 7 bases. The CDR3 has 15 amino acids. Germline-derived CDR1 and CDR2 are SGHKS and YYEKEE (reference sequence). The DNA of the CDR3 is TGTGCCAGCAGCGGCGCCAGGGGGTATCAGAATGAGCAGTTCTTC. The encoded protein is CASSGARGYQNEQFF.

The V gene is TRBV9, the J gene TRBJ1-3; TRBD1 is a possible D gene (6 bases). This CDR3 region has 16 residues. The V end lost 0 bases, the J end lost 5 bases, and 15 bases lay between the germline ends. CDR1 SGDLS and CDR2 YYNGEE come from the germline V gene. Here the CDR3 reads CASSVATTGRRNTIYF. In DNA form, the CDR3 reads TGTGCCAGCAGCGTAGCTACGACAGGTCGAAGAAACACCATATATTTT.

V and J are TRBV9 and TRBJ2-7; 9 positions match TRBD1. V shed 3 bases, J shed 5 bases, and the junction held 9 bases outside the gene matches. The CDR3 has 15 amino acids. In germline, CDR1 is SGDLS, CDR2 YYNGEE. The CDR3, as DNA: TGTGCCAGCAGCGGAACCGGGACAGGGAACGACGAGCAGTACTTC. This translates into CASSGTGTGNDEQYF.

The gene calls are TRBV6-5 and TRBJ2-7; TRBD2 is a possible D gene (6 bases). V lost 6 bases, J lost 5 bases, and 17 bases lay in between. Germline V gene sequence: CDR1 MNHEY, CDR2 SVGAGI. CDR3 length equals 14 residues. The CDR3 loop is CASRGDRGGNEQYF. CDR3 sequence (DNA): TGTGCCAGCAGGGGGGATAGGGGAGGCAACGAGCAGTACTTC.

The CDR3 nucleotides are TGTGCCAGCAGTTACGCCGGGACCGAGACCTACGAGCAGTACTTC. Residues: CASSYAGTETYEQYF. The V gene is TRBV6-6, the J gene TRBJ2-7; D may match TRBD1 or TRBD2 (5 bases each). The germline V and J ends were trimmed by 2 bases and 2 bases, with 13 bases remaining between them. This CDR3 has 15 residues. The germline V gene encodes CDR1 MNHNY and CDR2 SVGAGI (reference sequence).

This clone has only one observation. DNA for the CDR3: TGTGCCAGATACCAGGGGCCTAGGACTCAGCCCCAGCATTTT. Its protein product is CARYQGPRTQPQHF. This chain connects TRBV27 to TRBJ1-5; D is possibly TRBD1 (6 bases). The CDR3 length is 14 residues. Germline lookup yields CDR1 MNHEY and CDR2 SMNVEV (reference sequence). The V and J ends lost 9 bases and 6 bases respectively, with 18 bases between them.

V gene TRBV6-5 combines with J gene TRBJ2-7, with D possibly matching TRBD1 (6 bases). CDR3 length equals 13 residues. Trimming cost V 8 bases and J 2 bases, with 13 bases left between them. Germline V gene data show CDR1 as MNHEY and CDR2 as SVGAGI. The CDR3 region is CASGTTGPYEQYF. CDR3 in DNA: TGTGCCAGCGGGACAACAGGACCCTACGAGCAGTACTTC.

The chain combines TRBV11-2 with TRBJ2-3, with D perhaps matching TRBD1 or TRBD2 (6 bases each). CDR3 length equals 16 residues. Trimming shortened V by 0 bases and J by 5 bases, and 15 bases separated the two germline ends. Germline CDR1 and CDR2: SGHAT and FQNNGV. CDR3 loop: CASSLEASRGGDTQYF. Written as DNA, the CDR3 is TGTGCCAGCAGCTTAGAGGCGTCCAGGGGAGGAGATACGCAGTATTTT.

In regard to this clone: The sample contains more than one DNA sequence encoding this CDR3. The chain is built from TRBV11-2 and TRBJ2-2; possible D gene TRBD1, 5 bases. The CDR3 loop spans 13 amino acids. V lost 5 bases and J 5 bases, leaving 9 bases between the germline ends. Germline CDR1 SGHAT, CDR2 FQNNGV. CDR3 sequence (DNA): TGTGCCAGCAGCCAAGACAGAACCGGGGAGCTGTTTTTT. This codes for CASSQDRTGELFF.

The table lists this clone with a count of one. The rearrangement joins TRBV5-6 to TRBJ1-4, with no clear D. Per the germline V gene, CDR1 is SGHDT and CDR2 is YYEEEE. V was cut by 0 bases and J by 6 bases, with 6 bases left in between. This CDR3 comprises 13 residues. The chain's CDR3 is CASSLGTYEKLFF. The CDR3 DNA reads TGTGCCAGCAGCTTGGGCACCTATGAAAAACTGTTTTTT.

The chain joins TRBV6-5 to TRBJ1-6; 8 nucleotides agree with TRBD1. Germline CDR1 reads MNHEY; CDR2 reads SVGAGI. CDR3 size: 13 residues. Trimming at V came to 8 bases and at J to 7 bases, leaving 4 bases not matched to a gene. Written as DNA, the CDR3 is TGTGCCAGCCGGGGGGACAGGAATTCACCCCTCCACTTT. It translates to CASRGDRNSPLHF.

This clone was seen a few times. V is TRBV6-2 or TRBV6-3 and J is TRBJ1-5; D gene unclear. Trimming left V 6 bases short and J 2 bases short, with 14 bases between. CDR3 length: 15 amino acids. Germline CDR1 and CDR2: MNHEY and SVGEGT. The chain's CDR3 is CASSPAGLRNQPQHF. The CDR3, as DNA: TGTGCCAGCAGCCCAGCCGGGTTGCGCAATCAGCCCCAGCATTTT.

The chain has TRBV19 and TRBJ1-2; the D gene is possibly TRBD1 (6 bases). The ends were cut back, 2 bases at V and 2 bases at J, with 9 bases in the middle. The CDR3 loop spans 14 amino acids. Germline CDR1 LNHDA, CDR2 SQIVND (reference sequence). CDR3 coding DNA: TGTGCCAGTAGTATATGGGGGCGGAACTATGGCTACACCTTC. Amino acid sequence: CASSIWGRNYGYTF.

The V and J genes are TRBV5-1 and TRBJ1-4; 8 nucleotides match TRBD1. The V and J ends lost 7 bases and 2 bases, in that order; junction bases with no gene match: 4. The CDR3 extends over 14 amino acids. Germline-derived CDR1 and CDR2 are SGHRS and YFSETQ. The CDR3 loop is CASSGGRTNEKLFF. The CDR3 nucleotides read TGCGCCAGCTCAGGGGGCCGGACTAATGAAAAACTGTTTTTT.

The chain combines TRBV7-2 with TRBJ1-2, with D tentatively TRBD1 (5 bases). This CDR3 spans 13 amino acids. Germline-derived CDR1 and CDR2 are SGHTA and FQGNSA. The V and J ends lost 4 bases and 5 bases respectively, with 11 bases between them. CDR3 sequence (DNA): TGTGCCAGCAGCTCCTCAGACAGATATGGCTACACCTTC. Encoded protein: CASSSSDRYGYTF.

The chain combines TRBV5-4 with TRBJ1-1; D gene unclear. There are 15 residues in the CDR3. Germline values: CDR1 SGHNT, CDR2 YYREEE (reference sequence). Trimming left V 0 bases short and J 0 bases short, with 9 bases between. The CDR3 DNA is TGTGCCAGCAGCTTGGGGCCACACATGAACACTGAAGCTTTCTTT. It specifies CASSLGPHMNTEAFF. Supplemented by reference TRBV5-4 and TRBJ1-1, the full variable domain reads ETGVTQSPTHLIKTRGQQVTLRCSSQSGHNTVSWYQQALGQGPQFIFQYYREEENGRGNFPPRFSGLQFPNYSSELNVNALELDDSALYLCASSLGPHMNTEAFFGQGTRLTVV.

The chain carries TRBV5-1 and TRBJ1-2, with D perhaps matching TRBD1 (6 bases). Between the trimmed V and J ends, which lost 5 bases and 6 bases, there was a span of 14 bases. CDR3 size: 13 residues. Germline loops: CDR1 SGHRS, CDR2 YFSETQ. CDR3 nucleotide sequence: TGCGCCAGCAGTATGCAGGGGTACGATGGCTACACCTTC. Translating it yields CASSMQGYDGYTF. Supplemented by reference TRBV5-1 and TRBJ1-2, the full variable domain reads KAGVTQTPRYLIKTRGQQVTLSCSPISGHRSVSWYQQTPGQGLQFLFEYFSETQRNKGNFPGRFSGRQFSNSRSEMNVSTLELGDSALYLCASSMQGYDGYTFGSGTRLTVV.